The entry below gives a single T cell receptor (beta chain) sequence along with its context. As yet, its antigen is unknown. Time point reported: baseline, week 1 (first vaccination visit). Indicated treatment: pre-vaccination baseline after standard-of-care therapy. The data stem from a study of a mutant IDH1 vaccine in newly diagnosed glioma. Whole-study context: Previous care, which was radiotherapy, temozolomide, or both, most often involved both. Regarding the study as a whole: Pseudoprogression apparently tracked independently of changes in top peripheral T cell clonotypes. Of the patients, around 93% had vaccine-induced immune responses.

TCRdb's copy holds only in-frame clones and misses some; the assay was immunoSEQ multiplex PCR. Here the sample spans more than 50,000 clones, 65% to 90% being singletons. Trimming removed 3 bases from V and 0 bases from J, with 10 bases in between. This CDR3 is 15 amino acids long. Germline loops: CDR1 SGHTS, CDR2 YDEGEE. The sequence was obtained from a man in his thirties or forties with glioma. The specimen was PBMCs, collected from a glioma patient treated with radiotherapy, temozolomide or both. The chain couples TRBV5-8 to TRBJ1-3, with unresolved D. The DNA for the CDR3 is TGTGCCAGCAGCTCTGGTAGTTACTCTGGAAACACCATATATTTT. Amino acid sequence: CASSSGSYSGNTIYF.